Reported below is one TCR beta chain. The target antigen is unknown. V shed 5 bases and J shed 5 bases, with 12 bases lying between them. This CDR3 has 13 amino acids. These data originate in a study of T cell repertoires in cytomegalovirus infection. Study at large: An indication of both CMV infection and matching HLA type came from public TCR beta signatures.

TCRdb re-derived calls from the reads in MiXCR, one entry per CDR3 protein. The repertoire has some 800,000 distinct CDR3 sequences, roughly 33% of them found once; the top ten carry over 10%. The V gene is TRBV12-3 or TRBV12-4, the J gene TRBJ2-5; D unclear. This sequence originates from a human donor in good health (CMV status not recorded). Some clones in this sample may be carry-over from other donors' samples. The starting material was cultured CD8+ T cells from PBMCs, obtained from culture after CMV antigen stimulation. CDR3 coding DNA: TGTGCCAGCAGTAGTGGAGCGCCTGAGACCCAGTACTTC. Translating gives CASSSGAPETQYF.